Below are 10 T cell receptor beta chains sequenced from a single sample in a study of T cell changes during pregnancy in multiple sclerosis. Profiled with immunoSEQ multiplex PCR; TCRdb holds only in-frame clones, not every one. This sample has 66,000 or so clones; about 87% occur once, and the top ten carry approximately 1%. The sequencing here drew on peripheral blood, taken in the first trimester of pregnancy. Receptors were obtained from a female donor in good health, enrolled as a control in a pregnancy study.

J is TRBJ1-5 and V is TRBV11-2, with D unresolved. The CDR3 covers 13 residues. Trimming shortened V by 2 bases and J by 5 bases, and 7 bases separated the two germline ends. Germline CDR1 is SGHAT and CDR2 is FQNNGV. The CDR3 here is CASSLNYDQPQHF. The DNA for the CDR3 is TGTGCCAGCAGCTTAAACTACGATCAGCCCCAGCATTTT.

The V and J genes are TRBV19 and TRBJ1-5; 7 bases align to TRBD1. V was pared by 7 bases and J by 3 bases, with 6 bases of the junction left unmatched. This CDR3 contains 14 residues. Germline CDR1 is LNHDA and CDR2 is SQIVND (reference sequence). The CDR3 protein is CASTGTAPNQPQHF. The DNA for the CDR3 is TGTGCCAGTACCGGGACAGCCCCCAATCAGCCCCAGCATTTT.

This clone was picked up one time. The chain couples TRBV6-4 to TRBJ2-1; 7 bases are shared with TRBD2. The CDR3 is 13 amino acids. Germline CDR1 MRHNA, CDR2 SNTAGT. The V gene end was trimmed by 5 bases and the J gene end by 7 bases; junction bases not matched to a gene: 5. The CDR3 loop reads CASSSGGGNEQFF. The CDR3 region has the DNA TGTGCCAGCAGTAGTGGCGGGGGAAATGAGCAGTTCTTC.

The V call is TRBV30, the J call TRBJ2-3; tentatively, D is TRBD2 (5 bases). The CDR3 is made up of 14 amino acids. V lost 0 bases, J lost 5 bases, and 12 bases lay in between. Germline V gene lookup returns CDR1 GTSNPN and CDR2 SVGIG (reference sequence). The CDR3 region is CAWSVLGVGDTQYF. The CDR3 DNA is TGTGCCTGGAGTGTACTCGGGGTTGGAGATACGCAGTATTTT.

The chain is built from TRBV2 and TRBJ2-5; TRBD1 is a possible D gene (6 bases). The CDR3 runs to 16 residues. Germline assignment: CDR1 SNHLY and CDR2 FYNNEI. V was shortened by 6 bases and J by 4 bases, with 21 bases between the two germline ends. CDR3 DNA: TGTGCCAGCAGACGCCGGGACATCATCCCCCCAGAGACCCAGTACTTC. Amino acid sequence: CASRRRDIIPPETQYF.

J is TRBJ2-7 and V is TRBV7-8; D remains unclear. CDR3 size: 14 residues. The V and J ends lost 2 bases and 0 bases respectively, with 8 bases between them. CDR1 and CDR2 from the germline V gene are SGHVS and FQNEAQ. CDR3 protein: CASSLNLYSYEQYF. The CDR3 nucleotides are TGTGCCAGCAGCTTAAATCTGTACTCCTACGAGCAGTACTTC. Full variable domain (rest looked up from reference TRBV7-8 and TRBJ2-7): GAGVSQSPRYKVAKRGQDVALRCDPISGHVSLFWYQQALGQGPEFLTYFQNEAQLDKSGLPSDRFFAERPEGSVSTLKIQRTQQEDSAVYLCASSLNLYSYEQYFGPGTRLTVT.

J is TRBJ2-7 and V is TRBV10-2; 7 nucleotides match TRBD1. In germline, CDR1 is WSHSY, CDR2 SAAADI. V was clipped by 6 bases and J by 3 bases; unmatched bases: 11. This CDR3 spans 15 amino acids. CDR3 nucleotides: TGCGCCAGCAGGATAGACAGGGATTCCCGCTACGAGCAGTACTTC. Translating it yields CASRIDRDSRYEQYF.

The chain uses TRBV5-8 and TRBJ1-3, with no clear D. Between the trimmed V and J ends, which lost 4 bases and 6 bases, there was a span of 8 bases. Germline V gene sequence: CDR1 SGHTS, CDR2 YDEGEE. This CDR3 contains 12 residues. CDR3 protein: CASSPAANTIYF. The CDR3 nucleotides are TGTGCCAGCAGCCCCGCGGCAAACACCATATATTTT.

The chain has TRBV27 and TRBJ1-1; TRBD1 aligns across 9 bases. With 6 bases clipped from V and 0 bases from J, the junction kept 8 bases outside the gene matches. The germline V gene encodes CDR1 MNHEY and CDR2 SMNVEV (reference sequence). The CDR3 runs to 16 residues. In DNA, the CDR3 is TGTGCCAGCAGAAGACCGGGACAGGGCATGAACACTGAAGCTTTCTTT. This translates into CASRRPGQGMNTEAFF.

This chain connects TRBV12-5 to TRBJ2-7, with 11 positions matching TRBD1. CDR3 length equals 15 residues. Per the germline V gene, CDR1 is LGHNT and CDR2 is FRNRAP. After removal of 7 bases from V and 2 bases from J, the junction contained 7 bases not matched to a gene. The CDR3 here is CASASTGQGAYEQYF. CDR3 sequence (DNA): TGTGCTAGTGCTTCCACGGGACAGGGGGCCTACGAGCAGTACTTC.